The TCR beta chain under discussion was sequenced for a study of blood T cell repertoires in COVID-19. Study overall: Acute-phase and convalescent COVID-19 samples originated in the United States, Italy and Spain. T cells, B-cell-depleted T cells, or PBMCs provided the cDNA or gDNA that served as material.

The CDR3 covers 14 residues. The germline CDR1 and CDR2 sequences are KGHSH and LQKENI. V was pared by 0 bases and J by 2 bases, with 7 bases between. In the authors' methods: Amplification from reference gene primers served as the basis for estimated nucleated cell counts. The data were produced by immunoSEQ multiplex PCR, yet TCRdb's version contains in-frame clones alone and is incomplete. V and J calls and clone size follow that table, whereas D and trimming were derived from the DNA. The repertoire has 7,900 or so clones, 70% to 85% of them found once; the top ten carry 32%. This chain joins TRBV18 and TRBJ1-1, with D tentatively TRBD1 (6 bases). This TCR was recovered from a human donor in a cohort sampled during active COVID-19. Sequenced input: peripheral blood. CDR3 DNA: TGTGCCAGCTCACCACCCAGGGGTAACACTGAAGCTTTCTTT. Protein: CASSPPRGNTEAFF. The full variable domain, completed using reference TRBV18 and TRBJ1-1, is NAGVMQNPRHLVRRRGQEARLRCSPMKGHSHVYWYRQLPEEGLKFMVYLQKENIIDESGMPKERFSAEFPKEGPSILRIQQVVRGDSAAYFCASSPPRGNTEAFFGQGTRLTVV.